This TCR beta chain was identified in a study of tumor-infiltrating lymphocytes in glioblastoma multiforme. Study-wide findings and caveats: TCR plus mutation findings rest on a single glioblastoma patient. Detected clone frequencies may not reflect cell counts, being RNA-based.

Of note for this clonotype: The antigen is unknown. A much larger clone differs by one base, so this may be a read error.

Multiple V-beta primers and a C-beta primer amplified TCRB from RNA. These TCRB libraries lack any described unique molecular identifiers. TCRdb independently ran MiXCR on the multiplex PCR reads; one entry per CDR3 protein. The repertoire consists of 13,000 or so distinct CDR3 sequences, with almost 65% occurring once and the leading ten covering more than 25%. The CDR3 contains 11 residues. The germline V gene encodes CDR1 SGHTA and CDR2 FQGTGA. This clonotype was sampled from a male donor with glioblastoma. This sequence joins TRBV7-3 and TRBJ1-2; TRBD1 might be the D (6 bases). The sample taken for sequencing was brain tumor tissue. The CDR3: CASQTGYGYIF. DNA of the CDR3: TGTGCCAGCCAGACAGGCTATGGCTACATCTTC.